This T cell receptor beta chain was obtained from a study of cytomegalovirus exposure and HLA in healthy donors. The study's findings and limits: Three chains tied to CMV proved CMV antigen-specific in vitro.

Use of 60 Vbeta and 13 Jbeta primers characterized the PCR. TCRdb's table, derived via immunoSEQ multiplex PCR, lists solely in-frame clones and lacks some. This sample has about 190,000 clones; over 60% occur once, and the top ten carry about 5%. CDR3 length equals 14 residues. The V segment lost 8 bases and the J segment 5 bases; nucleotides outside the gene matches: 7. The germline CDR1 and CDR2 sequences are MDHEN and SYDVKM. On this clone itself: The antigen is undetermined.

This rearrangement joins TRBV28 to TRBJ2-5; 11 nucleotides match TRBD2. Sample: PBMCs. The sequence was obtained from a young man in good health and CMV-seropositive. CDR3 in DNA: TGTGCCAGCGGGAAACTAGCGGGAGTTGAGACCCAGTACTTC. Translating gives CASGKLAGVETQYF.